Listed below are T cell receptor beta chains from one sample, sequenced in a study of CD8 T cells in ankylosing spondylitis. TCRdb redid the calling of the 5' RACE reads with MiXCR, one entry per CDR3 protein. The table has about 170,000 distinct CDR3 sequences, 15% to 20% seen once; the top ten hold 7.8%. Material for sequencing was blood, either unsorted or a sorted T cell fraction (not recorded which). The receptor source for this set is a male donor with ankylosing spondylitis or in good health (not recorded which). Both conserved end residues are part of each CDR3. Each record gives: V gene, clone size, D gene, J gene, CDR3 DNA, CDR3 protein. A D gene is named only where the DNA matches it firmly. Size values are once, few and many counts, or a class for expanded clones, and some rows have none.

TRBV29-1	.	.	TRBJ2-5	TGCAGCGTTGTGACCCCTATGGCGCGGGTAGCCCAAGAGACCCAGTACTTC	CSVVTPMARVAQETQYF
TRBV27	.	.	TRBJ2-7	TGTGCCAGCAGTTTCGTCTGGGGACAAGGATTCTACGAGCAGTACTTC	CASSFVWGQGFYEQYF
TRBV20-1	.	.	TRBJ1-4	TGCAGTACTTCAAGGGTGGGGTGGAATGAAAAACTGTTTTTT	CSTSRVGWNEKLFF
TRBV19	many	.	TRBJ2-7	TGTGCCAGTAGTGTTGGGGGTTCCTACGAGCAGTACTTC	CASSVGGSYEQYF
TRBV30	.	.	TRBJ1-2	TGTGCCTGGAGTGTGGGACCCGGGACGCCATATGGCTACACCTTC	CAWSVGPGTPYGYTF
TRBV20-1	many	TRBD2	TRBJ2-1	TGCAGTGCTAGAGAGAGAAGCGGGAGGGTGGCTGAGCAGTTCTTC	CSARERSGRVAEQFF
TRBV20-1	many	.	TRBJ2-3	TGCAGTGGTAGAGTCTCAGGACGGCGCACAGATACGCAGTATTTT	CSGRVSGRRTDTQYF
TRBV3-1	many	TRBD1	TRBJ1-1	TGTGCCAGCAGTCCCGGGACAGGGAGGACTGAAGCTTTCTTT	CASSPGTGRTEAFF
TRBV19	few	TRBD2	TRBJ2-7	TGTGCCAGTAGGAAACGGGAGGGATCCTACGAGCAGTACTTC	CASRKREGSYEQYF
TRBV4-1	many	TRBD2	TRBJ2-2	TGCGCCAGCAGCCTTAGACTAGCGGGAGGGGCCGGGGAGCTGTTTTTT	CASSLRLAGGAGELFF
TRBV6-5	.	TRBD1	TRBJ2-6	TGTGCCAGCAGTTCCGCGGACAGGGCCCCCGTCGGGGCCAACGTCCTGACTTTC	CASSSADRAPVGANVLTF